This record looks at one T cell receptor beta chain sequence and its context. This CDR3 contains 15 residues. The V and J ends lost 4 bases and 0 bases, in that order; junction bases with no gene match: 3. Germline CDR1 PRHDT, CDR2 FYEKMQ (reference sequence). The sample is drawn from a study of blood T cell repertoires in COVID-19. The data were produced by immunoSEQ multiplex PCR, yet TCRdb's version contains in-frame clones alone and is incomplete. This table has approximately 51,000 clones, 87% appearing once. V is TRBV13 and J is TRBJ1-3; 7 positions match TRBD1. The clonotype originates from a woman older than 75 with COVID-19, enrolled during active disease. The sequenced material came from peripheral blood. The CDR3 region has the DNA TGTGCCAGCAGCTGGGACAGATTCTCTGGAAACACCATATATTTT. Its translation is CASSWDRFSGNTIYF.